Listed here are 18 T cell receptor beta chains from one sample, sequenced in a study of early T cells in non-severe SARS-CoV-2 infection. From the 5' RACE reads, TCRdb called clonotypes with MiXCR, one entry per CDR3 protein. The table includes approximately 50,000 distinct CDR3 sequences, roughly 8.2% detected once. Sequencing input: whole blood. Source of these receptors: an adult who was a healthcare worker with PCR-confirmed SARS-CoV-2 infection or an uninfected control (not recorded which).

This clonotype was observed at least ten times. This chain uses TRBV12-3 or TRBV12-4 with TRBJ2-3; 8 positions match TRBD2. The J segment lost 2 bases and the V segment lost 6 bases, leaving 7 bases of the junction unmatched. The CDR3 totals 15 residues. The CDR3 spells CASRWGGGYTDTQYF. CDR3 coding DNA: TGTGCCAGCAGATGGGGCGGGGGGTACACAGATACGCAGTATTTT.

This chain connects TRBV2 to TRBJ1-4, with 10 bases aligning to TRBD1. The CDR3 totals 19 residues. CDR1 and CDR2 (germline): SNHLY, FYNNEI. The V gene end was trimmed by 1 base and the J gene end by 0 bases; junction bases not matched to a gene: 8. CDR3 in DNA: TGTGCCAGCAGTGAAGGGCCGACAGGGGGCCTTGCAACTAATGAAAAACTGTTTTTT. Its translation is CASSEGPTGGLATNEKLFF.

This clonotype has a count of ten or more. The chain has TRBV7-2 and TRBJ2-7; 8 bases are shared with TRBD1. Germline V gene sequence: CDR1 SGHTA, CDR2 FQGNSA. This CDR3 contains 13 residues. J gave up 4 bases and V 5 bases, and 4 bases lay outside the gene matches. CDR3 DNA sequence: TGTGCCAGCAGCGAGAGGACAGGGTACGAGCAGTACTTC. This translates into CASSERTGYEQYF.

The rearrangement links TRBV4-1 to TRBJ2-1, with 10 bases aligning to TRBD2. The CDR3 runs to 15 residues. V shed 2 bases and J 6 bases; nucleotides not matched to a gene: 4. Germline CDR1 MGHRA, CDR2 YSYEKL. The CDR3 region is CASSQLAGVPNEQFF. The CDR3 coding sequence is TGCGCCAGCAGCCAACTAGCGGGAGTACCCAATGAGCAGTTCTTC.

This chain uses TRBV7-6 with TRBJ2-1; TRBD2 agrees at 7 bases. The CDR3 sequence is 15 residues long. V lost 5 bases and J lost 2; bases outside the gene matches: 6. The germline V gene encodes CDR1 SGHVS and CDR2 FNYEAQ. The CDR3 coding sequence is TGTGCCAGCAGCCTTGGCGGGAGAACCTACAATGAGCAGTTCTTC. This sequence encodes CASSLGGRTYNEQFF. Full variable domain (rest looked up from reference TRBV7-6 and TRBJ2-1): GAGVSQSPRYKVTKRGQDVALRCDPISGHVSLYWYRQALGQGPEFLTYFNYEAQQDKSGLPNDRFSAERPEGSISTLTIQRTEQRDSAMYRCASSLGGRTYNEQFFGPGTRLTVL.

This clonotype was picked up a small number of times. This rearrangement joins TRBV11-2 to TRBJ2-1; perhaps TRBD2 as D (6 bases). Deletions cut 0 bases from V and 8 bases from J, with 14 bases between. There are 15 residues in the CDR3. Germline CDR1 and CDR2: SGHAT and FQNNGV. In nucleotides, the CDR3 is TGTGCCAGCAGCTTAGACGGGAGAAGGGTCGATGAGCAGTTCTTC. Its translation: CASSLDGRRVDEQFF.

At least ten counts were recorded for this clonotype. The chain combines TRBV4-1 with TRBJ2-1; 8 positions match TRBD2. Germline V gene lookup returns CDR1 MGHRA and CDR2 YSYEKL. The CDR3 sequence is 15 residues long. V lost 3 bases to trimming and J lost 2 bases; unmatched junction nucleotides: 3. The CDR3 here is CASSQSGGTYNEQFF. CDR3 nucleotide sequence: TGCGCCAGCAGCCAGTCGGGGGGGACCTACAATGAGCAGTTCTTC.

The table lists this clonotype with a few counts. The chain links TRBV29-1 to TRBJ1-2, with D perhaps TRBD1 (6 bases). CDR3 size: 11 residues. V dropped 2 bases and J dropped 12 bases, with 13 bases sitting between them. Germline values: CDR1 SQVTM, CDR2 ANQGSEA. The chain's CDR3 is CSVESQGTNTF. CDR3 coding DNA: TGCAGCGTTGAAAGCCAGGGGACTAACACCTTC.

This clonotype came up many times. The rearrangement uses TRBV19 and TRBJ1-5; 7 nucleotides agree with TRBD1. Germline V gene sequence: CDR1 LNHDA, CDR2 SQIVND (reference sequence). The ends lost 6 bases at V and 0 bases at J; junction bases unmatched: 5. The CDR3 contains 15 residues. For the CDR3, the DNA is TGTGCCAGTAGGAAACAGGGGTATAGCAATCAGCCCCAGCATTTT. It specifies CASRKQGYSNQPQHF. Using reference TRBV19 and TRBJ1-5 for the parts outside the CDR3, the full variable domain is DGGITQSPKYLFRKEGQNVTLSCEQNLNHDAMYWYRQDPGQGLRLIYYSQIVNDFQKGDIAEGYSVSREKKESFPLTVTSAQKNPTAFYLCASRKQGYSNQPQHFGDGTRLSIL.

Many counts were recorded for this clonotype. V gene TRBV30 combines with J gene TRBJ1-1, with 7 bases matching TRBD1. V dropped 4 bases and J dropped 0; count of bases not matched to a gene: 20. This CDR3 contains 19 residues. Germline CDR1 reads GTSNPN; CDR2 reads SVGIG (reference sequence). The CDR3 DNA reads TGTGCCTGGACCAAAACTGCAGGGGGTTTTTTTCCGATGAACACTGAAGCTTTCTTT. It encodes CAWTKTAGGFFPMNTEAFF.

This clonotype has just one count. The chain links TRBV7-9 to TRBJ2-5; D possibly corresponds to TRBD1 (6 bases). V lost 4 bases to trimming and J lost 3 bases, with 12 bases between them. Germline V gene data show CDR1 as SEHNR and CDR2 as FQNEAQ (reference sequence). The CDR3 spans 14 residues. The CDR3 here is CASSYLQGKETQYF. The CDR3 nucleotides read TGTGCCAGCAGCTACCTGCAGGGGAAAGAGACCCAGTACTTC.

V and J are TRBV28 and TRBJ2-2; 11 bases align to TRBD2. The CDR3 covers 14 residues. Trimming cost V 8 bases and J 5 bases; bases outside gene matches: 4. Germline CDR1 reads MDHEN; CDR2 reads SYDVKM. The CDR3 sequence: CASLAGGYTGELFF. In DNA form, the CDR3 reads TGTGCCAGCCTAGCGGGAGGCTATACCGGGGAGCTGTTTTTT.

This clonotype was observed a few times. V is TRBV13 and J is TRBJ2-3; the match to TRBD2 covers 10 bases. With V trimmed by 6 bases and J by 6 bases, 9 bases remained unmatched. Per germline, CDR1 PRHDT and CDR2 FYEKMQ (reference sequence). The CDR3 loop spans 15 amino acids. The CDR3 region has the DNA TGTGCCAGCAGTACTTCTAGCGGGGGCCCTGATACGCAGTATTTT. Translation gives CASSTSSGGPDTQYF.

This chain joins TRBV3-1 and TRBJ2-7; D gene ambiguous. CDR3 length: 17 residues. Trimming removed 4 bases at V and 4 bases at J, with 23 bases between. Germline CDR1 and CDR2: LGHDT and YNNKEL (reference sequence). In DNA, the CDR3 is TGTGCCAGCAGCCCAACAAATGACCGCATCAAACCGTACGAGCAGTACTTC. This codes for CASSPTNDRIKPYEQYF.

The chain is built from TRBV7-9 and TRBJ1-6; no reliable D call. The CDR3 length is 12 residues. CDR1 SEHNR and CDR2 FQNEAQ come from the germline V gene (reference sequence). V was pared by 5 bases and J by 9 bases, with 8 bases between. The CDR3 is CASSQHISPLHF. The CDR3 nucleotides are TGTGCCAGCAGCCAACATATTTCACCCCTCCACTTT.

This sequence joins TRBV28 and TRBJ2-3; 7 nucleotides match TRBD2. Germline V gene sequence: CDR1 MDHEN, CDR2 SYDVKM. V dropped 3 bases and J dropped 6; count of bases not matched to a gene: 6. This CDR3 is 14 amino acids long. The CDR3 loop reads CASSLGTTYDTQYF. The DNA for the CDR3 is TGTGCCAGCAGTTTGGGGACTACCTACGATACGCAGTATTTT.

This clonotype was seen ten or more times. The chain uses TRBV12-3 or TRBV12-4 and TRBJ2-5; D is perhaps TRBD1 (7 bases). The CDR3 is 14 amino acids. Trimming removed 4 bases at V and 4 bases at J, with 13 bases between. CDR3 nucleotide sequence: TGTGCCAGCAGTTCGGCAGGGGGGCGAGAGACCCAGTACTTC. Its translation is CASSSAGGRETQYF.

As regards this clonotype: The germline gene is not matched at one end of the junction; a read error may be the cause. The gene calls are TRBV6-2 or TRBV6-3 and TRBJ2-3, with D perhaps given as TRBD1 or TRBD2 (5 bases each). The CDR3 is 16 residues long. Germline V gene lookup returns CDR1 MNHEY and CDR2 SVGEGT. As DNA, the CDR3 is TGTGCCAGCAGTTACTCGTTCGAAGAAATGGGGGATACGCCGTATTTT. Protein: CASSYSFEEMGDTPYF.